This T cell receptor beta chain was sequenced during a study of blood T cell repertoires in COVID-19. The CDR3 spans 15 residues. The V and J ends lost 3 bases and 12 bases respectively, with 21 bases between them. Per the germline V gene, CDR1 is LNHDA and CDR2 is SQIVND (reference sequence). Produced via immunoSEQ multiplex PCR; TCRdb's table is partial and in-frame only. The sample includes about 87,000 clones, 70% to 90% of them seen just once. The sample was peripheral blood. The genes are TRBV19 and TRBJ2-1; D is possibly TRBD1 (6 bases). The sequence derives from a man in his forties or fifties with acute or convalescent COVID-19. For the CDR3, the DNA is TGTGCCAGTAGTATTGGGGGCAGCCTTAGGGTTGGGCAGTTCTTC. Protein: CASSIGGSLRVGQFF.